The rows below give T cell receptor beta chains drawn from one sample of a study of blood T cell repertoires in COVID-19. The assay was immunoSEQ multiplex PCR, and TCRdb's table has in-frame clones only and misses some. This sample has about 220,000 clones, with around 90% found just once. The sequenced material came from PBMCs or T cells enriched from blood (not recorded which). These receptors originate from a woman aged 50 to 60 with acute COVID-19. Both conserved end residues are part of each CDR3. A D gene is named only where the DNA matches it firmly.

j_call: TRBJ1-1; v_call: TRBV4-2; d_call: TRBD1; cdr3_nt: TGTGCCAGCAGCCACGGACAGGCTGAAGCTTTCTTT; cdr3_aa: CASSHGQAEAFF
j_call: TRBJ2-7; v_call: TRBV28; d_call: TRBD1; cdr3_nt: TGTGCCAGCAGTTTGAAAGTCGGTGAGACAGGGACGTACGAGCAGTACTTC; cdr3_aa: CASSLKVGETGTYEQYF
j_call: TRBJ2-1; v_call: TRBV28; d_call: TRBD2; cdr3_nt: TGTGCCAGCACCCCGGGACTAGCGGGAGCCAATGAGCAGTTCTTC; cdr3_aa: CASTPGLAGANEQFF
j_call: TRBJ1-5; v_call: TRBV7-8; d_call: .; cdr3_nt: TGTGCCAGCAGCTTTACCCGACAGGTGGGCCAGCATTTT; cdr3_aa: CASSFTRQVGQHF
j_call: TRBJ2-1; v_call: TRBV30; d_call: .; cdr3_nt: TGTGCCTGGAGTGTACGGCCTCTCAGCGATGAGCAGTTCTTC; cdr3_aa: CAWSVRPLSDEQFF
j_call: TRBJ1-2; v_call: TRBV18; d_call: .; cdr3_nt: TGTGCCAGCTCACCAGACTCCGTCTATGGCTACACCTTC; cdr3_aa: CASSPDSVYGYTF
j_call: TRBJ2-1; v_call: TRBV4-1; d_call: TRBD2; cdr3_nt: TGCGCCAGCAGCCCGGGGGTTAGCGGGAGATTTTATGAGCAGTTCTTC; cdr3_aa: CASSPGVSGRFYEQFF
j_call: TRBJ1-4; v_call: TRBV5-1; d_call: TRBD1; cdr3_nt: TGCGCCAGCAGCTTGGGACAGGGCCCATCTGGGGGGGAAAAACTGTTTTTT; cdr3_aa: CASSLGQGPSGGEKLFF
j_call: TRBJ2-1; v_call: TRBV15; d_call: TRBD2; cdr3_nt: TGTGCCACCAGCAGAGACCCAGCGGGGGTGGTCGGTGCGCAGTTCTTC; cdr3_aa: CATSRDPAGVVGAQFF
j_call: TRBJ2-7; v_call: TRBV5-4; d_call: TRBD2; cdr3_nt: TGTGCCAGCAGTTCGGGACTAGCGGGAGGGGAAAACTACGAGCAGTACTTC; cdr3_aa: CASSSGLAGGENYEQYF
j_call: TRBJ1-2; v_call: TRBV7-8; d_call: .; cdr3_nt: TGTGCCAGCAGCTTAGCTCTCCGGGGTAGTAATGGCTACACCTTC; cdr3_aa: CASSLALRGSNGYTF